Shown below are 32 T cell receptor beta chains from a single sample sequenced in a study of cytomegalovirus exposure and HLA in healthy donors. Amplification used 60 Vbeta primers and 13 Jbeta primers. Some clones are missing from TCRdb's copy, which holds only in-frame ones; the method was immunoSEQ multiplex PCR. This table has around 88,000 clones, around 73% appearing once. Sequencing used PBMCs. These receptors were taken from a woman in her thirties or forties in good health and CMV-seropositive.

This clone was observed a single time. This chain uses TRBV5-1 with TRBJ1-1; D unresolved. This CDR3 spans 12 amino acids. V was pared by 1 base and J by 4 bases, with 5 bases between. Germline V lookup: CDR1 SGHRS, CDR2 YFSETQ. CDR3 sequence: CASSLLGTEAFF. CDR3 sequence (DNA): TGCGCCAGCAGCTTGCTAGGCACTGAAGCTTTCTTT. The variable domain in full, completed from reference TRBV5-1 and TRBJ1-1, reads KAGVTQTPRYLIKTRGQQVTLSCSPISGHRSVSWYQQTPGQGLQFLFEYFSETQRNKGNFPGRFSGRQFSNSRSEMNVSTLELGDSALYLCASSLLGTEAFFGQGTRLTVV.

This clone occurred once. The V call is TRBV19, the J call TRBJ2-5, with TRBD2 matching 7 bases. The length of the CDR3 is 14 residues. Germline loops: CDR1 LNHDA, CDR2 SQIVND (reference sequence). Trimming took 5 bases from V and 4 from J; bases not matched to a gene: 7. The CDR3 DNA follows: TGTGCCAGTAGTTCTAGGACTAGGAGAGAGACCCAGTACTTC. Protein product: CASSSRTRRETQYF. Variable domain in full (rest from reference TRBV19 and TRBJ2-5): DGGITQSPKYLFRKEGQNVTLSCEQNLNHDAMYWYRQDPGQGLRLIYYSQIVNDFQKGDIAEGYSVSREKKESFPLTVTSAQKNPTAFYLCASSSRTRRETQYFGPGTRLLVL.

The CDR3 nucleotides are TGTGCCAGCTCACTCCAGGGGTCGGGGAACCAAGAGACCCAGTACTTC. It specifies CASSLQGSGNQETQYF. The rearrangement links TRBV18 to TRBJ2-5; D may be TRBD1 (6 bases). This CDR3 has 16 amino acids. CDR1 and CDR2 (germline): KGHSH, LQKENI. Trimming removed 4 bases from V and 0 bases from J, with 15 bases in between.

The chain employs TRBV6-1 and TRBJ2-7; unclear D gene. The CDR3 is made up of 14 amino acids. The V end lost 6 bases, the J end lost 3 bases, and 15 bases lay between the germline ends. Looked up from germline, CDR1 is MNHNS and CDR2 is SASEGT. The CDR3 region is CASSYTGVHYEQYF. In DNA form, the CDR3 reads TGTGCCAGCAGCTACACTGGAGTTCACTACGAGCAGTACTTC.

V and J are TRBV11-1 and TRBJ2-7; 9 nucleotides agree with TRBD1. Germline V lookup: CDR1 SGHAT, CDR2 FQDESV (reference sequence). The CDR3 has 15 residues. The V and J ends lost 0 bases and 3 bases, in that order; junction bases with no gene match: 3. In nucleotides, the CDR3 is TGTGCCAGCAGCTTAGCGGGACAGGGATTCTACGAGCAGTACTTC. Translating it yields CASSLAGQGFYEQYF. Full variable domain (outside the CDR3, taken from reference TRBV11-1 and TRBJ2-7): EAEVAQSPRYKITEKSQAVAFWCDPISGHATLYWYRQILGQGPELLVQFQDESVVDDSQLPKDRFSAERLKGVDSTLKIQPAELGDSAMYLCASSLAGQGFYEQYFGPGTRLTVT.

The chain has TRBV6-5 and TRBJ1-1; D is unresolved. Germline V gives CDR1 MNHEY, CDR2 SVGAGI. V was cut by 6 bases and J by 4 bases, with 15 bases left in between. CDR3 size: 14 residues. CDR3 bases: TGTGCCAGCAGAGAGGGAAGGTGGAGCACTGAAGCTTTCTTT. Protein product: CASREGRWSTEAFF.

The sample holds a few counts of this clone. At one end the junction does not follow the germline gene, possibly because of a read error. V and J are TRBV7-3 and TRBJ2-1, with 8 bases identical to TRBD2. The length of the CDR3 is 15 residues. Germline lookup yields CDR1 SGHTA and CDR2 FQGTGA. This CDR3 reads CSSSSPTSGYNEQFF. The CDR3 DNA is TGTTCCAGCAGCTCACCCACTAGCGGATACAATGAGCAGTTCTTC.

The CDR3 spells CASSPGWGRQETQYF. The DNA for the CDR3 is TGTGCCAGCAGTCCAGGATGGGGCAGACAAGAGACCCAGTACTTC. The V and J genes are TRBV27 and TRBJ2-5; possible D gene TRBD1, 5 bases. V lost 5 bases and J lost 2, with 15 bases in between. The CDR3 is made up of 15 amino acids. Germline CDR1 reads MNHEY; CDR2 reads SMNVEV (reference sequence).

V gene TRBV9 combines with J gene TRBJ2-7, with D perhaps TRBD1 (5 bases). The CDR3 has 15 residues. Trimming took off 1 base at V and 3 bases at J, with 14 bases between the two ends. CDR1 and CDR2 from the germline V gene are SGDLS and YYNGEE. This chain's CDR3 is CASSVSDNQYYEQYF. The CDR3 DNA sequence: TGTGCCAGCAGCGTATCGGACAACCAGTACTACGAGCAGTACTTC. Supplemented by reference TRBV9 and TRBJ2-7, the full variable domain reads DSGVTQTPKHLITATGQRVTLRCSPRSGDLSVYWYQQSLDQGLQFLIQYYNGEERAKGNILERFSAQQFPDLHSELNLSSLELGDSALYFCASSVSDNQYYEQYFGPGTRLTVT.

The chain's CDR3 is CASSLRLAGETDTQYF. The CDR3 DNA is TGTGCCAGCAGCCTCCGACTAGCGGGAGAGACAGATACGCAGTATTTT. V and J are TRBV7-2 and TRBJ2-3, with 12 nucleotides matching TRBD2. Germline V lookup: CDR1 SGHTA, CDR2 FQGNSA. The J segment lost 3 bases and the V segment lost 5 bases, leaving 6 bases of the junction unmatched. The CDR3 extends over 16 amino acids.

This clone has only one observation. The chain links TRBV7-8 to TRBJ2-2; the match to TRBD2 covers 8 bases. CDR1 and CDR2 (germline): SGHVS, FQNEAQ. This CDR3 spans 15 amino acids. V gave up 3 bases and J gave up 3 bases; unmatched junction bases: 3. The CDR3 DNA reads as TGTGCCAGCAGCTTCGCGGGAGGCGACACCGGGGAGCTGTTTTTT. This encodes CASSFAGGDTGELFF.

The chain carries TRBV10-3 and TRBJ1-5; D may be TRBD1 (6 bases). Trimming shortened V by 3 bases and J by 7 bases, and 7 bases separated the two germline ends. This CDR3 spans 12 amino acids. Germline V gives CDR1 ENHRY, CDR2 SYGVKD. CDR3 amino acids: CAISDRGQPQHF. The DNA for the CDR3 is TGTGCCATCAGTGATAGGGGGCAGCCCCAGCATTTT.

The chain recombines TRBV6-6 with TRBJ2-4; TRBD1 matches 8 bases. The CDR3 spans 15 residues. The germline CDR1 and CDR2 sequences are MNHNY and SVGAGI (reference sequence). J gave up 6 bases and V 0 bases, and 4 bases lay outside the gene matches. The CDR3 protein is CASSYSPGGGNIQYF. The CDR3, as DNA: TGTGCCAGCAGTTACTCGCCAGGGGGCGGAAACATTCAGTACTTC.

The CDR3 is CASSSGNSPLHF. CDR3 bases: TGCGCCAGCAGCTCAGGGAATTCACCCCTCCACTTT. The chain recombines TRBV5-1 with TRBJ1-6, with D tentatively TRBD1 (5 bases). The CDR3 is 12 residues long. The germline V and J ends were trimmed by 3 bases and 7 bases, with 5 bases remaining between them. Germline V CDR1 and CDR2: SGHRS, YFSETQ.

The rearrangement links TRBV30 to TRBJ1-5, with TRBD1 as a possible D gene (6 bases). CDR1 is GTSNPN and CDR2 is SVGIG in the germline V gene (reference sequence). The CDR3 length is 13 residues. Trimming removed 1 base from V and 6 bases from J, with 10 bases in between. Here the CDR3 DNA reads TGTGCCTGGAGTGGACAGGATGGTCAGCCCCAGCATTTT. It yields the protein CAWSGQDGQPQHF.

The genes are TRBV5-1 and TRBJ2-3; 9 nucleotides agree with TRBD2. V lost 9 bases and J lost 3; bases outside the gene matches: 8. There are 14 residues in the CDR3. CDR1 and CDR2 from the germline V gene are SGHRS and YFSETQ. CDR3 bases: TGCGCCACTTCTAGCGGGACCGTTACAGATACGCAGTATTTT. Translation gives CATSSGTVTDTQYF.

This clone was found a few times. V usage is TRBV16 and J usage is TRBJ1-4; the D is unclear. Per germline, CDR1 KGHSY and CDR2 FQNENV. The CDR3 has 12 amino acids. V lost 1 base, J lost 10 bases, and 7 bases lay in between. The CDR3 protein is CASSQWEAKLFF. CDR3 in DNA: TGTGCCAGCAGCCAATGGGAGGCAAAACTGTTTTTT. Looking up the rest from reference TRBV16 and TRBJ1-4 gives the full variable domain: GEEVAQTPKHLVRGEGQKAKLYCAPIKGHSYVFWYQQVLKNEFKFLISFQNENVFDETGMPKERFSAKCLPNSPCSLEIQATKLEDSAVYFCASSQWEAKLFFGSGTQLSVL.

This clone was seen once. The chain employs TRBV19 and TRBJ1-1, with D possibly TRBD1 on 5 matching bases. Trimming removed 7 bases from V and 0 bases from J, with 12 bases in between. The germline V gene encodes CDR1 LNHDA and CDR2 SQIVND (reference sequence). The CDR3 is made up of 14 amino acids. CDR3 in DNA: TGTGCCAGTACCCCAGGGCTCATGAACACTGAAGCTTTCTTT. It encodes CASTPGLMNTEAFF.

V and J are TRBV7-9 and TRBJ2-7; D perhaps matches TRBD2 (5 bases). The CDR3 loop spans 11 amino acids. Germline V CDR1 and CDR2: SEHNR, FQNEAQ (reference sequence). Trimming left V 3 bases short and J 6 bases short, with 6 bases between. The DNA of the CDR3 is TGTGCCAGCAGCTTTGAGGGCGAGCAGTACTTC. Translating gives CASSFEGEQYF.

A single count supports this clone. V gene TRBV5-5 combines with J gene TRBJ2-7; a weak D match, TRBD1 (5 bases). V was trimmed by 2 bases and J by 2 bases, leaving 11 bases between them. The CDR3 length is 14 residues. Germline CDR1 is SGHKS and CDR2 is YYEKEE (reference sequence). The CDR3 DNA reads as TGTGCCAGCAGCTTCATAGGGGCCCCCTACGAGCAGTACTTC. It translates to CASSFIGAPYEQYF.

CDR3 loop: CASSEGGGRLDGYTF. CDR3 nucleotide sequence: TGTGCCAGCAGTGAAGGCGGGGGGCGCTTGGATGGCTACACCTTC. The J gene is TRBJ1-2, the V gene TRBV6-1, with D tentatively TRBD1 (6 bases). Germline CDR1 reads MNHNS; CDR2 reads SASEGT. Trimming shortened V by 1 base and J by 6 bases, and 15 bases separated the two germline ends. The CDR3 spans 15 residues.

CDR3 nucleotides: TGCAGCGATTACAGGGAAACTAATGAAAAACTGTTTTTT. This encodes CSDYRETNEKLFF. The chain employs TRBV29-1 and TRBJ1-4, with D possibly TRBD1 on 6 matching bases. Germline V gene data show CDR1 as SQVTM and CDR2 as ANQGSEA. V lost 7 bases, J lost 1 base, and 10 bases lay in between. The CDR3 length is 13 residues.

The V and J genes are TRBV23-1 and TRBJ1-2; 8 bases match TRBD1. TRBV23-1 is an open reading frame whose function is uncertain. This CDR3 is built from 16 residues. Trimming at V came to 6 bases and at J to 4 bases, leaving 13 bases not matched to a gene. For the CDR3, the DNA is TGCGCCAGCAGCCCGGTTCTGGGACAGGTGTTCTATGGCTACACCTTC. Protein sequence: CASSPVLGQVFYGYTF.

This chain joins TRBV19 and TRBJ2-7, with TRBD1 as a possible D gene (5 bases). Trimming stripped 1 base from V and 5 bases from J, with 9 bases between. The germline gives CDR1 LNHDA, CDR2 SQIVND (reference sequence). The CDR3 is 13 amino acids. The CDR3 nucleotides read TGTGCCAGTAGTATAGGCAGGGCGGACGAGCAGTACTTC. Amino acid sequence: CASSIGRADEQYF. The complete variable domain, with remaining parts taken from reference TRBV19 and TRBJ2-7, reads DGGITQSPKYLFRKEGQNVTLSCEQNLNHDAMYWYRQDPGQGLRLIYYSQIVNDFQKGDIAEGYSVSREKKESFPLTVTSAQKNPTAFYLCASSIGRADEQYFGPGTRLTVT.

This sequence joins TRBV19 and TRBJ1-5; 8 bases map to TRBD1. Trimming cost V 4 bases and J 0 bases; bases outside gene matches: 5. The V gene's germline CDR1 is LNHDA and CDR2 SQIVND (reference sequence). This CDR3 region has 16 residues. CDR3: CASSRQGWYSNQPQHF. The CDR3 DNA follows: TGTGCCAGTAGTAGACAGGGGTGGTATAGCAATCAGCCCCAGCATTTT.

This chain joins TRBV27 and TRBJ2-7, with D maybe TRBD2 (5 bases). V was pared by 4 bases and J by 7 bases, with 14 bases between. Germline CDR1 is MNHEY and CDR2 is SMNVEV (reference sequence). CDR3 length equals 13 residues. As DNA, the CDR3 is TGTGCCAGCAGTTACGGACTGTTTAAAGAGCAGTACTTC. Its protein product is CASSYGLFKEQYF.

This rearrangement joins TRBV28 to TRBJ2-7; perhaps TRBD1 as D (6 bases). This CDR3 has 13 amino acids. Germline V CDR1 and CDR2: MDHEN, SYDVKM. V was cut by 9 bases and J by 4 bases, with 16 bases left in between. The CDR3 loop is CASSRGRGYEQYF. The CDR3, as DNA: TGTGCCAGTTCTAGGGGCAGGGGATACGAGCAGTACTTC.

The chain joins TRBV6-4 to TRBJ2-2; D gene unclear. Between the trimmed V and J ends, which lost 4 bases and 1 base, there was a span of 4 bases. Germline CDR1 and CDR2: MRHNA and SNTAGT. The CDR3 contains 13 residues. In DNA, the CDR3 is TGTGCCAGCAGTGCAGGGAACACCGGGGAGCTGTTTTTT. Translating gives CASSAGNTGELFF.

This rearrangement joins TRBV6-1 to TRBJ1-5, with 9 bases identical to TRBD1. Germline lookup yields CDR1 MNHNS and CDR2 SASEGT. The ends lost 3 bases at V and 7 bases at J; junction bases unmatched: 4. This CDR3 spans 14 amino acids. The CDR3 here is CASSEGQGRQPQHF. As DNA, the CDR3 is TGTGCCAGCAGTGAGGGACAGGGCCGCCAGCCCCAGCATTTT.

The V call is TRBV7-2, the J call TRBJ2-3, with TRBD2 matching 7 bases. With V trimmed by 3 bases and J by 4 bases, 7 bases remained unmatched. The CDR3 has 15 residues. Germline V gene data show CDR1 as SGHTA and CDR2 as FQGNSA. CDR3 sequence (DNA): TGTGCCAGCAGCTTCGAGCCGGGAGGTGCAGATACGCAGTATTTT. Translating gives CASSFEPGGADTQYF. Using reference TRBV7-2 and TRBJ2-3 for the parts outside the CDR3, the full variable domain is GAGVSQSPSNKVTEKGKDVELRCDPISGHTALYWYRQSLGQGLEFLIYFQGNSAPDKSGLPSDRFSAERTGGSVSTLTIQRTQQEDSAVYLCASSFEPGGADTQYFGPGTRLTVL.

This clone turned up a few times. CDR3 DNA: TGTGCCAGCAGCTTATCTTACACCGGGGAGCTGTTTTTT. It encodes CASSLSYTGELFF. The chain couples TRBV7-9 to TRBJ2-2, with unresolved D. Trimming took off 2 bases at V and 3 bases at J, with 4 bases between the two ends. Germline CDR1 and CDR2: SEHNR and FQNEAQ (reference sequence). The CDR3 runs 13 residues.

The rearrangement joins TRBV10-3 to TRBJ2-7, with D hard to call. Germline CDR1 ENHRY, CDR2 SYGVKD. The CDR3 is made up of 13 amino acids. The germline V and J ends were trimmed by 3 bases and 3 bases, with 9 bases remaining between them. CDR3 amino acids: CAISDQQDYEQYF. DNA for the CDR3: TGTGCCATCAGTGATCAGCAGGACTACGAGCAGTACTTC.